The 21 T cell receptor beta chains presented below share a single source sample, sequenced in a study of cytomegalovirus exposure and HLA in healthy donors (TCRdb year 2017). The library came from the immunoSEQ multiplex PCR assay. The multiplex PCR relied on a mix of 60 forward primers for TCR Vbeta segments and 13 reverse primers for TCR Jbeta segments. Imported from immuneACCESS, the table was reduced by TCRdb to in-frame sequences with V and J called. These copies leave out some clones; in studies compared against another copy, an unresolved V gene accounts for under half, and the cause of the remainder is not known. The sample includes over 150,000 clones, with 60% to 85% observed a single time. The ten largest clones take up 3% to 4% of the sample. The specimen was PBMCs. Source of these receptors: a woman in her 40s in good health and CMV-seronegative.

The chain employs TRBV25-1 and TRBJ2-7; a weak D match, TRBD1 (5 bases). Germline V lookup: CDR1 MGHDK, CDR2 SYGVNS. The CDR3 covers 17 residues. Trimming removed 0 bases from V and 2 bases from J, with 17 bases in between. The CDR3 DNA sequence: TGTGCCAGCAGTGAATATATTCTGCAGGGCACAGCCTACGAGCAGTACTTC. Its translation: CASSEYILQGTAYEQYF.

The genes are TRBV10-3 and TRBJ2-5; weak D call: TRBD2 (6 bases). V was trimmed by 7 bases and J by 1 base, leaving 13 bases between them. Germline-derived CDR1 and CDR2 are ENHRY and SYGVKD. This CDR3 region has 14 residues. In DNA form, the CDR3 reads TGTGCCATCAAGGCTAGCGAGTCCCAAGAGACCCAGTACTTC. Amino acid sequence: CAIKASESQETQYF.

The genes are TRBV4-2 and TRBJ2-7; TRBD1 matches at 9 bases. CDR1 and CDR2 (germline): LGHNA, YNFKEQ. Trimming removed 0 bases from V and 0 bases from J; junction bases left unmatched: 6. The length of the CDR3 is 17 residues. Here the CDR3 reads CASSQEPGQGISYEQYF. The DNA of the CDR3 is TGTGCCAGCAGCCAAGAGCCGGGACAGGGAATCTCCTACGAGCAGTACTTC.

V usage is TRBV29-1 and J usage is TRBJ2-7; 10 bases fit TRBD1. The J call may be in error: the DNA end matches TRBJ2-5 better. The CDR3 covers 12 residues. Germline V gene sequence: CDR1 SQVTM, CDR2 ANQGSEA. CDR3 coding DNA: TGCAGCGTCCGACGGGACAGGGGGACCCAGTACTTC. It specifies CSVRRDRGTQYF.

Details on this clone: Distinct nucleotide sequences in the sample also encode this CDR3. This chain links TRBV5-1 with TRBJ2-7; the match to TRBD1 covers 9 bases. The V gene end was trimmed by 0 bases and the J gene end by 5 bases; junction bases not matched to a gene: 6. Per the germline V gene, CDR1 is SGHRS and CDR2 is YFSETQ. The CDR3 runs to 15 residues. The CDR3 DNA sequence: TGCGCCAGCAGCTTGGCCGGGGACAGGGTCCACGAGCAGTACTTC. Protein product: CASSLAGDRVHEQYF.

The chain uses TRBV4-2 and TRBJ2-3, with unresolved D. There are 15 residues in the CDR3. The germline V gene encodes CDR1 LGHNA and CDR2 YNFKEQ. V dropped 1 base and J dropped 0 bases, with 8 bases sitting between them. DNA for the CDR3: TGTGCCAGCAGCCAAGGAGGAGCCAGCACAGATACGCAGTATTTT. Its translation: CASSQGGASTDTQYF.

This chain connects TRBV7-2 to TRBJ1-2; 7 nucleotides align to TRBD1. The V segment lost 5 bases and the J segment 0 bases; nucleotides outside the gene matches: 3. This CDR3 spans 14 amino acids. Germline V gene sequence: CDR1 SGHTA, CDR2 FQGNSA. The DNA for the CDR3 is TGTGCCAGCAGCCAGGACAGGTCTAACTATGGCTACACCTTC. It encodes CASSQDRSNYGYTF.

V usage is TRBV27 and J usage is TRBJ1-2, with D possibly matching TRBD1 (6 bases). The germline gives CDR1 MNHEY, CDR2 SMNVEV (reference sequence). The CDR3 is made up of 13 amino acids. Trimming stripped 5 bases from V and 4 bases from J, with 11 bases between. Here the CDR3 reads CASSRDTSYGYTF. The DNA of the CDR3 is TGTGCCAGCAGTAGGGACACCAGCTATGGCTACACCTTC.

The chain employs TRBV6-1 and TRBJ1-3; D call uncertain. Germline lookup yields CDR1 MNHNS and CDR2 SASEGT. The V and J ends lost 3 bases and 3 bases respectively, with 9 bases between them. The CDR3 has 14 residues. The CDR3 region is CASSERAFGNTIYF. The CDR3, as DNA: TGTGCCAGCAGTGAGAGAGCTTTTGGAAACACCATATATTTT.

The chain is built from TRBV4-1 and TRBJ1-4, with D unclear. Germline-derived CDR1 and CDR2 are MGHRA and YSYEKL. This CDR3 has 16 amino acids. The V and J ends lost 0 bases and 3 bases respectively, with 11 bases between them. CDR3 sequence: CASSQDWRVANEKLFF. The CDR3 region has the DNA TGCGCCAGCAGCCAAGATTGGAGGGTTGCTAATGAAAAACTGTTTTTT.

V usage is TRBV28 and J usage is TRBJ1-1; unclear D gene. CDR1 and CDR2 (germline): MDHEN, SYDVKM. Trimming stripped 8 bases from V and 0 bases from J, with 7 bases between. This CDR3 comprises 12 residues. CDR3 DNA sequence: TGTGCCAGCCTCGCGGTGAACACTGAAGCTTTCTTT. Its protein product is CASLAVNTEAFF.

This clone has a handful of counts. The rearrangement joins TRBV10-3 to TRBJ2-2; 7 bases are shared with TRBD1. The J segment lost 4 bases and the V segment lost 6 bases, leaving 11 bases of the junction unmatched. This CDR3 region has 16 residues. Germline assignment: CDR1 ENHRY and CDR2 SYGVKD. The CDR3 protein is CAISPRQGMGTGELFF. For the CDR3, the DNA is TGTGCCATCAGCCCTAGACAGGGTATGGGCACCGGGGAGCTGTTTTTT.

This clone was seen a few times. The rearrangement links TRBV19 to TRBJ2-7, with D perhaps TRBD1 (6 bases). With 5 bases removed from V and 3 bases from J, the gap between germline ends came to 14 bases. Germline V gene lookup returns CDR1 LNHDA and CDR2 SQIVND (reference sequence). The CDR3 totals 14 residues. The CDR3 reads CASSPAPGDYEQYF. DNA for the CDR3: TGTGCCAGTAGTCCAGCCCCAGGGGACTACGAGCAGTACTTC.

The chain links TRBV6-1 to TRBJ1-1; weak D call: TRBD1 (5 bases). Between the trimmed V and J ends, which lost 8 bases and 1 base, there was a span of 17 bases. Germline V gives CDR1 MNHNS, CDR2 SASEGT. The length of the CDR3 is 15 residues. This CDR3 reads CASPQGSKRNTEAFF. In DNA, the CDR3 is TGTGCCAGCCCTCAGGGTAGTAAAAGGAACACTGAAGCTTTCTTT.

The J gene is TRBJ2-1, the V gene TRBV7-8; D is possibly TRBD2 (6 bases). CDR3 length: 15 residues. In germline, CDR1 is SGHVS, CDR2 FQNEAQ. The V end lost 4 bases, the J end lost 0 bases, and 10 bases lay between the germline ends. DNA for the CDR3: TGTGCCAGCAGCTGGGCGGGAAGCTCCTACAATGAGCAGTTCTTC. Residues: CASSWAGSSYNEQFF.

The chain has TRBV10-3 and TRBJ1-1; 7 bases map to TRBD1. Losses at the gene ends were 6 bases for V and 1 base for J; bases not matched to a gene: 8. This CDR3 contains 15 residues. CDR1 and CDR2 from the germline V gene are ENHRY and SYGVKD. In DNA, the CDR3 is TGTGCCATCAGCACCAACAGGGGCGAGAACACTGAAGCTTTCTTT. Protein sequence: CAISTNRGENTEAFF.

V and J are TRBV5-1 and TRBJ1-1, with TRBD1 matching over 8 bases. The CDR3 contains 15 residues. From germline, CDR1 is SGHRS and CDR2 YFSETQ. V was pared by 2 bases and J by 3 bases, with 6 bases of the junction left unmatched. CDR3 nucleotide sequence: TGCGCCAGCAGCTTCGGACAGGGTTCGTACACTGAAGCTTTCTTT. This encodes CASSFGQGSYTEAFF.

This clone has just a few counts. The V gene is TRBV10-3, the J gene TRBJ2-3; no clear D. This CDR3 has 13 amino acids. The germline V gene encodes CDR1 ENHRY and CDR2 SYGVKD. V gave up 11 bases and J gave up 4 bases, with 16 bases separating them. The CDR3 sequence: CAAAQTTADTQYF. In DNA form, the CDR3 reads TGTGCCGCCGCGCAGACAACTGCAGATACGCAGTATTTT.

The chain employs TRBV30 and TRBJ1-1; TRBD1 is a possible D gene (5 bases). The germline CDR1 and CDR2 sequences are GTSNPN and SVGIG (reference sequence). The CDR3 loop spans 12 amino acids. V lost 0 bases and J 10 bases, leaving 12 bases between the germline ends. The CDR3 DNA reads as TGTGCCTGGAGTGTTATTCAGGGATCAGCTTTCTTT. Protein sequence: CAWSVIQGSAFF.

The chain uses TRBV5-7 and TRBJ1-5, with a weak D call TRBD1 (5 bases). TRBV5-7 is an ORF, and what it does is uncertain. The CDR3 runs to 15 residues. The V end was cut by 4 bases, the J end by 0 bases, with 11 bases between. The CDR3 is CASSAGGDSNQPQHF. In DNA, the CDR3 is TGTGCCAGCAGCGCCGGGGGGGATAGCAATCAGCCCCAGCATTTT.

This chain connects TRBV6-4 to TRBJ1-4; 7 nucleotides line up with TRBD1. Looked up from germline, CDR1 is MRHNA and CDR2 is SNTAGT. J gave up 5 bases and V 5 bases, and 8 bases lay outside the gene matches. The CDR3 runs 15 residues. CDR3 region: CASSHNRGSNEKLFF. In nucleotides, the CDR3 is TGTGCCAGCAGTCACAACAGGGGCTCGAATGAAAAACTGTTTTTT.